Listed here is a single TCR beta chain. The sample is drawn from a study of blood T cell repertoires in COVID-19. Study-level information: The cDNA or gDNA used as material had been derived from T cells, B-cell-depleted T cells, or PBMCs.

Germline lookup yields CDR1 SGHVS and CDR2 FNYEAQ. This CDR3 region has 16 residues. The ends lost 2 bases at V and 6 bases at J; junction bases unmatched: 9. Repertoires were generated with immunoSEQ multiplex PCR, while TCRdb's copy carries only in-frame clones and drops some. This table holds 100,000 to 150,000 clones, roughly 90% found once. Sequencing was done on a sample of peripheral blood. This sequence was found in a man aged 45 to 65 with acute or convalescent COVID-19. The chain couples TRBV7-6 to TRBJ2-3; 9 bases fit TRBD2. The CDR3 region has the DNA TGTGCCAGCAGCTTATTAGCGGGAGAGGTTGGGGATACGCAGTATTTT. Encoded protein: CASSLLAGEVGDTQYF.